This is a list of T cell receptor beta chains from one sample in a study of tissue T cells after allogeneic stem cell transplantation. Assay: immunoSEQ multiplex PCR; the TCRdb copy retains only in-frame clones and omits some. The sample records 42,000 or so clones, 92% being singletons. The specimen comprised blood, sampled before transplantation. The origin of the receptors is a woman aged 35-70 years who later had graft-versus-host disease after an allogeneic stem cell transplant. CDR3s include the opening cysteine and the closing phenylalanine or tryptophan. A D gene is named only where the DNA matches it firmly. Only some rows state a clone size, as once, few, many or a class for expanded clones.

NA,TRBJ2-3,NA,TRBV7-7,TGTGCTAGCAGCCGAAATGACATAGATACGCAGTATTTT,CASSRNDIDTQYF
NA,TRBJ2-3,NA,TRBV19,TGTGCCAGTAGTCAAAGACTAGATACGCAGTATTTT,CASSQRLDTQYF
NA,TRBJ2-5,NA,TRBV28,TGTGCCAGCAGAGGGGGGAGAGGCCTACCAGAGACCCAGTACTTC,CASRGGRGLPETQYF
NA,TRBJ2-1,TRBD1,TRBV10-3,TGTGCCATCAGGGGGACAGGGAACAATGAGCAGTTCTTC,CAIRGTGNNEQFF
NA,TRBJ2-1,TRBD2,TRBV5-4,TGTGCCAGCGCGGGCGGGAGCTCCTACAATGAGCAGTTCTTC,CASAGGSSYNEQFF
once,TRBJ2-3,TRBD2,TRBV27,TGTGCCAGCAGTCCCGTAGCGGGAGCGGCAGATACGCAGTATTTT,CASSPVAGAADTQYF
NA,TRBJ1-6,NA,TRBV9,TGTGCCAGCAGCGTAGGGGGGGCAGGATCAACCCATTCACCCCTCCACTTT,CASSVGGAGSTHSPLHF
NA,TRBJ2-7,TRBD1,TRBV19,TGTGCCAGTAGTATAGGCCTTACCGGGACAGGGGGCTCCTACGAGCAGTACTTC,CASSIGLTGTGGSYEQYF
NA,TRBJ2-1,NA,TRBV7-6,TGTGCCAGCAGCTGGGGGGGGCAGTACAATGAGCAGTTCTTC,CASSWGGQYNEQFF
NA,TRBJ2-2,TRBD1,TRBV6-2/TRBV6-3,TGTGCCAGCAGCAAGGGACAGGGGAGGACCGGGGAGCTGTTTTTT,CASSKGQGRTGELFF
NA,TRBJ2-2,NA,TRBV24-1,TGTGCCACCAGTGAGGCCGGGCCCAGGGGACCCGGGGAGCTGTTTTTT,CATSEAGPRGPGELFF
NA,TRBJ2-7,NA,TRBV3-1/TRBV3-2,TGTGCCAGCAGCCAAGGGATTAGGGCCTCCTACGAGCAGTACTTC,CASSQGIRASYEQYF
once,TRBJ2-2,NA,TRBV6-4,TGTGCCAGCAGTGACAACACCGGGGAGCTGTTTTTT,CASSDNTGELFF
NA,TRBJ1-3,NA,TRBV6-1,TGTGCCAGCAGTGAAGTTCCGGGGCCTGGAAACACCATATATTTT,CASSEVPGPGNTIYF
NA,TRBJ1-1,NA,TRBV5-4,TGTGCCAGCAGCTTGGAGGTCGGGAACACTGAAGCTTTCTTT,CASSLEVGNTEAFF
NA,TRBJ2-7,TRBD1,TRBV6-5,TGTGCCAGCAGGGATGACAGGGGCTACGAGCAGTACTTC,CASRDDRGYEQYF
NA,TRBJ2-5,TRBD2,TRBV6-6,TGTGCCAGCAGTAAGGGACTAGCGGTCCAAGAGACCCAGTACTTC,CASSKGLAVQETQYF
NA,TRBJ2-4,NA,TRBV29-1,TGCAGCGTTGAGCGGGAAGGGGGCATTCAGTACTTC,CSVEREGGIQYF
once,TRBJ1-2,NA,TRBV12-2,TGTGCAAGTCGCTTTCCCCTCGGTGGCTACACCTTC,CASRFPLGGYTF
once,TRBJ1-2,NA,TRBV6-2/TRBV6-3,TGTGCCAGCAGTTACGGTGGGTCTCAAGGCTACACCTTC,CASSYGGSQGYTF
NA,TRBJ1-2,NA,TRBV6-5,TGTGCCAGCAGTTACGATATCCAGGGGCGGAATGGCTACACCTTC,CASSYDIQGRNGYTF
NA,TRBJ1-4,TRBD1,TRBV7-6,TGTGCCAGCAGTCCAATGGCTCAGGGGGCAGGTGAAAAACTGTTTTTT,CASSPMAQGAGEKLFF
NA,TRBJ2-3,NA,TRBV5-1,TGCGCCAGCAGCCAGGGCTGGCAGGGAGCCGATACGCAGTATTTT,CASSQGWQGADTQYF
NA,TRBJ2-5,NA,TRBV5-4,TGTGCCAGCAGCTTCCGGGAGCTAGAAGAGACCCAGTACTTC,CASSFRELEETQYF
NA,TRBJ2-3,NA,TRBV2,TGTGCCAGCAGGCAGGGAGTGGCAGATACGCAGTATTTT,CASRQGVADTQYF
NA,TRBJ1-1,TRBD1,TRBV5-1,TGCGCCAGCAGCCTAGGACAGGGGACAGTGAACACTGAAGCTTTCTTT,CASSLGQGTVNTEAFF
NA,TRBJ2-5,NA,TRBV27,TGTGCCAGCAGTTGGGACGGTCAAGAGACCCAGTACTTC,CASSWDGQETQYF
NA,TRBJ1-2,NA,TRBV29-1,TGCAGCGTGTCCCCCGCGTTGACGGAGCGTACTTCTAACTATGGCTACACCTTC,CSVSPALTERTSNYGYTF
NA,TRBJ1-2,TRBD1,TRBV24-1,TGTGCCACCAGTGATTCTCTCAAGGGGAAACAGGGGAGCTACACCTTC,CATSDSLKGKQGSYTF
NA,TRBJ1-2,NA,TRBV7-2,TGTGCCAGCAGCTTAAGGGGCCAGTTATATGGCTACACCTTC,CASSLRGQLYGYTF
NA,TRBJ1-1,NA,TRBV5-4,TGTGCCAGCAGCCCGGGAGCAGGTCGGGGGAACACTGAAGCTTTCTTT,CASSPGAGRGNTEAFF
once,TRBJ2-1,TRBD2,TRBV2,TGTGCCAGCAGAAGACTAGCGGGAGGGCCGGGGGAGCAGTTCTTC,CASRRLAGGPGEQFF
once,TRBJ2-3,TRBD2,TRBV28,TGTGCCAGCAGCCCAAATCTAGCGGGGAGCACAGATACGCAGTATTTT,CASSPNLAGSTDTQYF
NA,TRBJ1-5,TRBD1,TRBV5-5,TGTGCCAGCAGCTTCTGGGGGGACAGCACCCATCAGCCCCAGCATTTT,CASSFWGDSTHQPQHF
NA,TRBJ1-1,NA,TRBV7-9,TGTGCCAGCAGCTTATATGAGAACGCTGAAGCTTTCTTT,CASSLYENAEAFF
NA,TRBJ1-5,NA,TRBV5-6,TGTGCCAGCAGCTTGGGTTCTATTAGCAATCAGCCCCAGCATTTT,CASSLGSISNQPQHF
NA,TRBJ1-1,NA,TRBV6-4,TGTGCCAGCAGTGTTGAGTGGAGTCACACTGAAGCTTTCTTT,CASSVEWSHTEAFF
NA,TRBJ2-3,NA,TRBV6-5,TGTGCCAGCAGCCTTAGCCCCGGGGGCCCAGATACGCAGTATTTT,CASSLSPGGPDTQYF
NA,TRBJ2-1,NA,TRBV6-5,TGTGCCAGCAGGACAGAGCTGGATGAGCAGTTCTTC,CASRTELDEQFF
NA,TRBJ2-1,TRBD2,TRBV28,TGTGCCACCGACCCTATAGCGGGAGGTCAGGTTGAGCAGTTCTTC,CATDPIAGGQVEQFF
NA,TRBJ2-1,NA,TRBV9,TGTGCCAGCAGCGTAGTTGGACCGGGGAATGAGCAGTTCTTC,CASSVVGPGNEQFF
NA,TRBJ2-2,TRBD2,TRBV27,TGTGCCAGCAGTTTCCGGACTAGCGAGGAGACCGGGGAGCTGTTTTTT,CASSFRTSEETGELFF
NA,TRBJ2-3,TRBD2,TRBV30,TGTGCCTGGAGTGTCGATCTAGCGGGAGTTACAGATACGCAGTATTTT,CAWSVDLAGVTDTQYF
few,TRBJ2-1,NA,TRBV4-2,TGTGCCAGCAGCCAAGTGGGAAGCGGGCCAACGTCCATCTACAATGAGCAGTTCTTC,CASSQVGSGPTSIYNEQFF
NA,TRBJ1-2,NA,TRBV27,TGTGCCAGCAGTCAAAGTCCGGGATTCGGCTACACCTTC,CASSQSPGFGYTF
NA,TRBJ1-2,NA,TRBV12-3/TRBV12-4,TGTGCCAGCAGTTCTTCAGTTAACTATGGCTACACCTTC,CASSSSVNYGYTF
NA,TRBJ2-7,NA,TRBV28,TGTGCCAGCAGTTTGTACGATTCCTACGAGCAGTACTTC,CASSLYDSYEQYF
NA,TRBJ2-7,TRBD2,TRBV27,TGTGCCAGCAGTTTATCGGGACTAGCGGGGAGAGAGGCCGAGCAGTACTTC,CASSLSGLAGREAEQYF
NA,TRBJ1-2,NA,TRBV27,TGTGCCAGCAGCTCCGACAGGCGCCCCTATGGCTACACCTTC,CASSSDRRPYGYTF
NA,TRBJ2-5,NA,TRBV19,TGTGCCAGTAGTCCTACCGGGACACCTCAAGAGACCCAGTACTTC,CASSPTGTPQETQYF
once,TRBJ1-1,TRBD1,TRBV30,TGTGCCTGGAGTATCTCCCGGACAGGTCTATCCTCGGACACTGAAGCTTTCTTT,CAWSISRTGLSSDTEAFF
NA,TRBJ2-7,TRBD1,TRBV6-1,TGTGCCAGCAGTGATTACAGGGGTGGGTACGAGCAGTACTTC,CASSDYRGGYEQYF
NA,TRBJ1-1,NA,TRBV5-1,TGCGCCAGCAGCTTGGGGGGATCCACTGAAGCTTTCTTT,CASSLGGSTEAFF
NA,TRBJ2-6,TRBD1,TRBV27,TGTGCCAGCAGTTTTGGGACAGGGGGCCCTGGGGCCAACGTCCTGACTTTC,CASSFGTGGPGANVLTF
NA,TRBJ2-7,NA,TRBV27,TGTGCCAGCAGTTTAGTCCCCAGGGAAGGCTACGAGCAGTACTTC,CASSLVPREGYEQYF